This paragraph covers one TCR beta chain sequence. An immunoSEQ assay, version v3.0, was performed at survey level. Clones were sequenced by immunoSEQ multiplex PCR, and TCRdb holds only the in-frame ones, with some missing. Of approximately 35,000 clones listed, more than 60% are singletons. This sample was included in a study of long-term antiretroviral therapy in people with HIV. This CDR3 spans 14 amino acids. Germline V gene sequence: CDR1 MNHNS, CDR2 SASEGT. The V gene lost 6 bases and the J gene lost 3 bases, with 14 bases spanning the gap. The chain employs TRBV6-1 and TRBJ1-2, with D maybe TRBD1 (5 bases). The receptor was isolated from a woman in her forties or fifties with HIV. Material: unsorted PBMCs, obtained 2 years after starting antiretroviral therapy. The CDR3 protein is CASSPEQGDYGYTF. The CDR3 region has the DNA TGTGCCAGCAGCCCAGAGCAGGGTGACTATGGCTACACCTTC.